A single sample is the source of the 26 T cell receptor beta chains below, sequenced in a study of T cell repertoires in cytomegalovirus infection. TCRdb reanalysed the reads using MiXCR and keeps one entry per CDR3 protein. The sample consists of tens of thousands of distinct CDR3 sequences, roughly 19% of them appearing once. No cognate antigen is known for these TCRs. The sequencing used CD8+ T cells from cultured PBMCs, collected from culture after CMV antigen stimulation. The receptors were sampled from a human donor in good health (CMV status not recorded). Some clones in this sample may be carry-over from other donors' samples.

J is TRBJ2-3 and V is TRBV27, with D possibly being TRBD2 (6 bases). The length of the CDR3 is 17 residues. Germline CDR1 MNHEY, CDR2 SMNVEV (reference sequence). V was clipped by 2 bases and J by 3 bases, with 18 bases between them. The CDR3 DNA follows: TGTGCCAGCAGTTTAGTGGCTGGGGGGTACGGTACAGATACGCAGTATTTT. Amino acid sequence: CASSLVAGGYGTDTQYF.

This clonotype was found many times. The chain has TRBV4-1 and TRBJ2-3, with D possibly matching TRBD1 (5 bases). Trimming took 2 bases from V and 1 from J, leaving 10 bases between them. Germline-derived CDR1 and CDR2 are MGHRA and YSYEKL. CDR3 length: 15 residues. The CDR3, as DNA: TGCGCCAGCAGCCAAACACAGGTTCGCACAGATACGCAGTATTTT. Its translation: CASSQTQVRTDTQYF.

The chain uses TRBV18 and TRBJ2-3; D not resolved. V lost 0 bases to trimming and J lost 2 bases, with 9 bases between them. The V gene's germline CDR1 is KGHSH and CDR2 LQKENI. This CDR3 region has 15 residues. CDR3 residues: CASSPPLAITDTQYF. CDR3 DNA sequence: TGTGCCAGCTCACCACCTCTTGCTATCACAGATACGCAGTATTTT. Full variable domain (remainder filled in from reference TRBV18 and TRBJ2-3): NAGVMQNPRHLVRRRGQEARLRCSPMKGHSHVYWYRQLPEEGLKFMVYLQKENIIDESGMPKERFSAEFPKEGPSILRIQQVVRGDSAAYFCASSPPLAITDTQYFGPGTRLTVL.

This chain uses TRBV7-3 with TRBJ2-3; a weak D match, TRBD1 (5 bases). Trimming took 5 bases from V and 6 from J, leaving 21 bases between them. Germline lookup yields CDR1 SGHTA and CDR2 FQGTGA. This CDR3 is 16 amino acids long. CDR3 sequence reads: CASSTPGGQGRDTQYF. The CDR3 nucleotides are TGTGCCAGCAGCACACCGGGTGGACAAGGGCGGGATACGCAGTATTTT.

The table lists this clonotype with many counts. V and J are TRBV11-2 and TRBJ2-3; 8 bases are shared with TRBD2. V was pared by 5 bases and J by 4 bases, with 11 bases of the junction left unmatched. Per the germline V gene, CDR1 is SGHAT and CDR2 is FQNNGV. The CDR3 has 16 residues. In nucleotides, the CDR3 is TGTGCCAGCAGCATAGCCCTTGGCGGGGGGCCAGATACGCAGTATTTT. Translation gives CASSIALGGGPDTQYF.

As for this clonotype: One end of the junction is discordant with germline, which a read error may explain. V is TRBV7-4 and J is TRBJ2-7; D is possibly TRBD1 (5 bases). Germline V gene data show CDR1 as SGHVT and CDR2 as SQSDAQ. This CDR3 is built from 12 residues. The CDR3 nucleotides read TGTGCCAGCAGCAAAACAGGTTACGATCAGTACTTC. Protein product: CASSKTGYDQYF. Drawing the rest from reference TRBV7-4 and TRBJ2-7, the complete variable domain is GAGVSQSPRYKVAKRGRDVALRCDSISGHVTLYWYRQTLGQGSEVLTYSQSDAQRDKSGRPSGRFSAERPERSVSTLKIQRTEQGDSAVYLCASSKTGYDQYFGPGTRLTVT.

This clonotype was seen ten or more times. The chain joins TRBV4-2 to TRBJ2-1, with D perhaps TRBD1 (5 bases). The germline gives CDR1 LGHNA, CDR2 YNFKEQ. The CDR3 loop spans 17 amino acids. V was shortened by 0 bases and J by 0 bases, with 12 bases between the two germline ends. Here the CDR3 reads CASSQDGTRVSYNEQFF. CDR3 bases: TGTGCCAGCAGCCAAGATGGTACCAGGGTCTCCTACAATGAGCAGTTCTTC.

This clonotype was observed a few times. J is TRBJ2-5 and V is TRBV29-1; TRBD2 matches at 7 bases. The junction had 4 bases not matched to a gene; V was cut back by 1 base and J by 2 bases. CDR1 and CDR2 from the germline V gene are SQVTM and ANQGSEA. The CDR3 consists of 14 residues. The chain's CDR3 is CSVEGGGGQETQYF. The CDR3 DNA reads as TGCAGCGTTGAAGGGGGGGGGGGTCAAGAGACCCAGTACTTC.

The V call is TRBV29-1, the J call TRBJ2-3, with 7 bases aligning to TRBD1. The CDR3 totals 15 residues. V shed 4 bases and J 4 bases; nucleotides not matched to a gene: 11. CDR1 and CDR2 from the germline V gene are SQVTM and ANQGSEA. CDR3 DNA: TGCAGCGTTGCGACAGGGCCCTCCTTACCAGATACGCAGTATTTT. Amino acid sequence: CSVATGPSLPDTQYF.

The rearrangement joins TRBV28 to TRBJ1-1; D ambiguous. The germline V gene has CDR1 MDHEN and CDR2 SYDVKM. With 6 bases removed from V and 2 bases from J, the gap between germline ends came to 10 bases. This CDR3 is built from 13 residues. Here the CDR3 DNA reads TGTGCCAGCAGATTAAGTCGCAACACTGAAGCTTTCTTT. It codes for CASRLSRNTEAFF.

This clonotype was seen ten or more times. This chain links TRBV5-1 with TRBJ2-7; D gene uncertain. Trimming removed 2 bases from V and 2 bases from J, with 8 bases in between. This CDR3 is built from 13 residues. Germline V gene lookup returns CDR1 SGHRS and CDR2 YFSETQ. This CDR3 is CASSLSGTYEQYF. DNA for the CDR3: TGCGCCAGCAGCTTATCCGGTACCTACGAGCAGTACTTC.

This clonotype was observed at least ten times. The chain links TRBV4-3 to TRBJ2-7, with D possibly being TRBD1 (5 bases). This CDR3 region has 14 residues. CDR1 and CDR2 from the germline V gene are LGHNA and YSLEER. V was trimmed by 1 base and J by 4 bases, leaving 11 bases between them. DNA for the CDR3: TGCGCCAGCAGCCAAGGGGCAGGGATTTACGAGCAGTACTTC. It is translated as CASSQGAGIYEQYF.

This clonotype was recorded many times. The CDR3 loop reads CASSQGDEQFF. The CDR3 DNA is TGCGCCAGCAGCCAAGGGGATGAGCAGTTCTTC. The chain employs TRBV4-1 and TRBJ2-1; the D is unclear. Germline V CDR1 and CDR2: MGHRA, YSYEKL. The length of the CDR3 is 11 residues. V lost 1 base to trimming and J lost 8 bases, with 3 bases between them.

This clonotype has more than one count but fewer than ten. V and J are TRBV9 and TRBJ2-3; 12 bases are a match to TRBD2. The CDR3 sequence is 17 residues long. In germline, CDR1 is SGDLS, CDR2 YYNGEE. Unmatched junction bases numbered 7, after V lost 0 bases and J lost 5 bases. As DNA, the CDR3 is TGTGCCAGCAGCGTAGATGGAGAGGGACTAGCGGGAGATACGCAGTATTTT. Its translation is CASSVDGEGLAGDTQYF.

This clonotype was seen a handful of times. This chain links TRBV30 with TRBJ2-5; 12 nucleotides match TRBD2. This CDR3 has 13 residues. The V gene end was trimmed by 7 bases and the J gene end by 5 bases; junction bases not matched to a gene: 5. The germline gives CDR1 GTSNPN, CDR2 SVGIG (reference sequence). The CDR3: CASLAGGGETQYF. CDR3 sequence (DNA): TGTGCCTCACTAGCGGGGGGAGGGGAGACCCAGTACTTC.

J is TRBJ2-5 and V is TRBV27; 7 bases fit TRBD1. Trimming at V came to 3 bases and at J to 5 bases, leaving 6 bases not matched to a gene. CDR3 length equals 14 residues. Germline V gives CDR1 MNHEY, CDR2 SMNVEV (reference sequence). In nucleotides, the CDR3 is TGTGCCAGCAGTTTTTCACAGGGGTGGGAGACCCAGTACTTC. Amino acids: CASSFSQGWETQYF.

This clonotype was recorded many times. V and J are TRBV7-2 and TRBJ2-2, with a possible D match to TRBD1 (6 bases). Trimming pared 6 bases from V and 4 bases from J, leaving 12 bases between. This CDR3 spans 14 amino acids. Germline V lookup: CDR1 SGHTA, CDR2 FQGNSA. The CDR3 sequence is CASSLLQGTGELFF. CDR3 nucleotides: TGTGCCAGCAGTTTATTACAGGGCACCGGGGAGCTGTTTTTT.

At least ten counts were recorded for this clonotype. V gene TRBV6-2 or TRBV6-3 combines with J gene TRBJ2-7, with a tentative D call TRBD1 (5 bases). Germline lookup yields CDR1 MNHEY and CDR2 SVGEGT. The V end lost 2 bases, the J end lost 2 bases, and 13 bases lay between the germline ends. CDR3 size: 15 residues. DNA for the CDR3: TGTGCCAGCAGTTACCCGGACAAGATAACCTACGAGCAGTACTTC. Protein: CASSYPDKITYEQYF.

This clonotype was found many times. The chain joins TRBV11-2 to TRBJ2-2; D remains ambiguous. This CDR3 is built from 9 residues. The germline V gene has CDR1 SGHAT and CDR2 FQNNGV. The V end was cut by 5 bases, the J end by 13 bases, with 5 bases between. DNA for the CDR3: TGTGCCAGCAGCCAGCCGCTGTTTTTT. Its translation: CASSQPLFF.

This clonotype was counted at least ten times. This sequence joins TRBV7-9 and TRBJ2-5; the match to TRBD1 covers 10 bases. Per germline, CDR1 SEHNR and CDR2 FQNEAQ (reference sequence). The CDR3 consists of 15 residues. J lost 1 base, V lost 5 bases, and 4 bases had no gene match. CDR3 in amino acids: CASSTGTGAQETQYF. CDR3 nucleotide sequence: TGTGCCAGCAGCACCGGGACAGGGGCCCAAGAGACCCAGTACTTC.

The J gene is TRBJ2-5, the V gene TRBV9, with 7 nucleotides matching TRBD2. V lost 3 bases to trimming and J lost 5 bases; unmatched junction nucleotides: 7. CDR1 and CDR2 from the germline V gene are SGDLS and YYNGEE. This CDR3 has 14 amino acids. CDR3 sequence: CASSGTSLLETQYF. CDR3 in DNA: TGTGCCAGCAGCGGGACTAGTCTGTTGGAGACCCAGTACTTC.

This CDR3 reads CSARDLGLAGVHEQFF. The CDR3 nucleotides read TGCAGTGCTAGAGATCTGGGACTAGCGGGAGTGCATGAGCAGTTCTTC. The chain combines TRBV20-1 with TRBJ2-1, with 14 bases lining up with TRBD2. CDR1 DFQATT and CDR2 SNEGSKA come from the germline V gene (reference sequence). The CDR3 is 16 amino acids. The ends lost 0 bases at V and 8 bases at J; junction bases unmatched: 6.

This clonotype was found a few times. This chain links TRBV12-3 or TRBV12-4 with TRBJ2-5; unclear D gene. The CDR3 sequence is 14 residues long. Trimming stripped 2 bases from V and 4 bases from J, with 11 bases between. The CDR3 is CASSLRRSVETQYF. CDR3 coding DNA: TGTGCCAGCAGTTTAAGGCGGTCCGTAGAGACCCAGTACTTC.

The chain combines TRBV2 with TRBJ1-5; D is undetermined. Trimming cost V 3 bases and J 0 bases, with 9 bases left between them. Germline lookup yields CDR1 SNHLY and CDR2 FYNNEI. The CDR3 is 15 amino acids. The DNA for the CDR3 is TGTGCCAGCAGTGAGCCGGCCGGTAGCAATCAGCCCCAGCATTTT. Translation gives CASSEPAGSNQPQHF.

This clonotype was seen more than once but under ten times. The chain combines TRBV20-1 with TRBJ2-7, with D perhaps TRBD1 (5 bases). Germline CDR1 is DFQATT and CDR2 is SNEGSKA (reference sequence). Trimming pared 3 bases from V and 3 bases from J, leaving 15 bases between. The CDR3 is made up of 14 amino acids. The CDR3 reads CSASADTPFYEQYF. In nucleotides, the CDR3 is TGCAGTGCTAGTGCGGACACCCCGTTCTACGAGCAGTACTTC.

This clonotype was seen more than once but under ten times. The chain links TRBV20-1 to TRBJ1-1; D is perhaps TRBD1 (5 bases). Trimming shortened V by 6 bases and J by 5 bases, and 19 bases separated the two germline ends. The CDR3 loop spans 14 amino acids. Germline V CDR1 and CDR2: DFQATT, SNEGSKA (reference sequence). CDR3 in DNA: TGCAGTGCCCCCGGACAACCGTGGACAACTGAAGCTTTCTTT. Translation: CSAPGQPWTTEAFF.